This T cell receptor (beta chain) was retrieved from a study of T cells after yellow fever vaccination. Study in general: Some fractions had low cell numbers, and these were prepared with SMART-Seq v4 Ultra Low Input. Study observations and caveats: Few clonotypes appeared in both CD4 and CD8 compartments. Booster samples showed a return of most primary-vaccination clones (roughly 96% CD4, about 85% CD8).

It was through 5'RACE template switching that TCR cDNA was made, with a universal primer site and UMIs added. Using its own MiXCR run on the 5' RACE reads, TCRdb lists one record per CDR3 protein. The table lists 300,000 to 400,000 distinct CDR3 sequences, about 10% of them singletons. CDR3 length: 15 residues. From germline, CDR1 is SGHTA and CDR2 FQGNSA. The V end was cut by 5 bases, the J end by 7 bases, with 17 bases between. Notes on this clonotype: Its antigen is unidentified.

This chain connects TRBV7-2 to TRBJ1-4; unclear D gene. The sample here was CD4+ T cells sorted from PBMCs, taken 45 days after the yellow fever booster vaccination. The sequence derives from a man aged 18-30 years who received the YFV17D yellow fever vaccine. CDR3 residues: CASSPDGGFLEKLFF. The DNA for the CDR3 is TGTGCCAGCAGCCCGGATGGAGGGTTTCTTGAAAAACTGTTTTTT.